The 8 T cell receptor beta chains below all came from one sample that was sequenced in a study of shared clonotypes between healthy human individuals. Sequencing was performed with immunoSEQ multiplex PCR; in TCRdb, only in-frame clones are kept and a portion is missing. The table includes under 2.5 million clones, less than 95% detected once. Material: naive CD4+ T cells from PBMCs. The subset was: CD45RA+ positively selected. These receptors all come from a man aged 18 to 30 in good health. Some clones in this sample may be carry-over from other donors' samples.

In nucleotides, the CDR3 is TGTGCCAGCAGCTTTGATCTAGCGGGAGAAGAGACCCAGTACTTC. It specifies CASSFDLAGEETQYF. The rearrangement uses TRBV7-9 and TRBJ2-5, with TRBD2 identical over 10 bases. The ends lost 3 bases at V and 3 bases at J; junction bases unmatched: 4. Germline-derived CDR1 and CDR2 are SEHNR and FQNEAQ (reference sequence). The CDR3 spans 15 residues. Using reference TRBV7-9 and TRBJ2-5 for the parts outside the CDR3, the full variable domain is DTGVSQNPRHKITKRGQNVTFRCDPISEHNRLYWYRQTLGQGPEFLTYFQNEAQLEKSRLLSDRFSAERPKGSFSTLEIQRTEQGDSAMYLCASSFDLAGEETQYFGPGTRLLVL.

The J gene is TRBJ2-1, the V gene TRBV7-3; D not resolved. V was clipped by 7 bases and J by 8 bases, with 12 bases between them. Germline-derived CDR1 and CDR2 are SGHTA and FQGTGA. The CDR3 extends over 12 amino acids. The CDR3 bases are TGTGCCAGCAAGCGATTTAACCATGAGCAGTTCTTC. The encoded protein is CASKRFNHEQFF. Filled out from reference TRBV7-3 and TRBJ2-1, the complete variable domain reads GAGVSQTPSNKVTEKGKYVELRCDPISGHTALYWYRQSLGQGPEFLIYFQGTGAADDSGLPNDRFFAVRPEGSVSTLKIQRTERGDSAVYLCASKRFNHEQFFGPGTRLTVL.

This chain uses TRBV15 with TRBJ2-1; D is ambiguous. Germline V gene sequence: CDR1 LNHNV, CDR2 YYDKDF (reference sequence). V lost 2 bases to trimming and J lost 0 bases, with 11 bases between them. The CDR3 has 16 residues. The CDR3 spells CATSRIGVSSYNEQFF. CDR3 bases: TGTGCCACCAGCAGAATTGGCGTAAGCTCCTACAATGAGCAGTTCTTC. The variable domain in full, completed from reference TRBV15 and TRBJ2-1, reads DAMVIQNPRYQVTQFGKPVTLSCSQTLNHNVMYWYQQKSSQAPKLLFHYYDKDFNNEADTPDNFQSRRPNTSFCFLDIRSPGLGDTAMYLCATSRIGVSSYNEQFFGPGTRLTVL.

The CDR3 DNA follows: TGTGCCAGCAGGGCCGGGGGAGAGACCCAGTACTTC. Translating it yields CASRAGGETQYF. The chain uses TRBV7-8 and TRBJ2-5; D is perhaps TRBD2 (6 bases). V gave up 6 bases and J gave up 4 bases, with 9 bases separating them. The CDR3 runs 12 residues. The V gene's germline CDR1 is SGHVS and CDR2 FQNEAQ.

This chain joins TRBV29-1 and TRBJ2-2; a possible D gene is TRBD1 (6 bases). Germline V gene data show CDR1 as SQVTM and CDR2 as ANQGSEA. Trimming cost V 7 bases and J 4 bases, with 16 bases left between them. The CDR3 consists of 14 residues. The CDR3 region is CSAGQYVATGELFF. CDR3 sequence (DNA): TGCAGCGCCGGACAGTACGTTGCCACCGGGGAGCTGTTTTTT.

The chain employs TRBV6-6 and TRBJ2-5; a weak D match, TRBD2 (5 bases). V lost 9 bases to trimming and J lost 2 bases, with 22 bases between them. This CDR3 is built from 16 residues. Germline V gene lookup returns CDR1 MNHNY and CDR2 SVGAGI (reference sequence). CDR3 in DNA: TGTGCCAGTGGGAGTAGCGTAGGTCGCAATCAAGAGACCCAGTACTTC. As protein: CASGSSVGRNQETQYF.

The chain has TRBV28 and TRBJ2-5; the match to TRBD1 covers 7 bases. The CDR3 spans 15 residues. Trimming at V came to 10 bases and at J to 3 bases, leaving 14 bases not matched to a gene. Germline V gene lookup returns CDR1 MDHEN and CDR2 SYDVKM. The CDR3: CATQTPQTGKETQYF. The DNA for the CDR3 is TGTGCCACACAAACCCCACAGACAGGGAAAGAGACCCAGTACTTC. Based on the CDR3 plus reference TRBV28 and TRBJ2-5, the full variable domain is DVKVTQSSRYLVKRTGEKVFLECVQDMDHENMFWYRQDPGLGLRLIYFSYDVKMKEKGDIPEGYSVSREKKERFSLILESASTNQTSMYLCATQTPQTGKETQYFGPGTRLLVL.

The chain employs TRBV29-1 and TRBJ2-5; D remains ambiguous. The V gene's germline CDR1 is SQVTM and CDR2 ANQGSEA. This CDR3 is built from 12 residues. V lost 6 bases, J lost 5 bases, and 13 bases lay in between. CDR3 protein: CSVSQYEETQYF. In nucleotides, the CDR3 is TGCAGCGTCTCGCAGTACGAGGAGACCCAGTACTTC.